The rows below give T cell receptor beta chains drawn from one sample of a study of identical twins. TCRdb independently ran MiXCR on the 5' RACE reads; one entry per CDR3 protein. The sample carries roughly 350,000 distinct CDR3 sequences, around 12% recorded once. This same sample was also taken into another study, of yellow fever vaccine responses in identical twins.

The sample taken for sequencing was CD8+ T cells sorted from blood. All receptors come from a woman under 30 in good health. CDR3s include the opening cysteine and the closing phenylalanine or tryptophan. The order of the fields is CDR3 protein, V gene.

CDR3: CASSFDIGELFF
V: TRBV11-3

CDR3: CAITPDYAFEQYF
V: TRBV10-3

CDR3: CSAEGQGIQPQHF
V: TRBV20-1

CDR3: CASREGFTTDTQYF
V: TRBV2

CDR3: CASSLLGAGTYEQYF
V: TRBV5-5

CDR3: CASSQSPGAYQPQHF
V: TRBV4-1

CDR3: CASGGTSGSANEQYF
V: TRBV10-1

CDR3: CSARDVRGTRPYNEQFF
V: TRBV20-1

CDR3: CATGSGSGHEQFF
V: TRBV7-9

CDR3: CASTPGREGYEQFF
V: TRBV12-3/TRBV12-4

CDR3: CASSLKSGFEQYF
V: TRBV9

CDR3: CASSHSFDSSDEQYF
V: TRBV13

CDR3: CASGDSAYEQYF
V: TRBV12-5

CDR3: CASSPGTSDMGYTGELFF
V: TRBV3-1

CDR3: CASSSTGGLYEQYF
V: TRBV5-5

CDR3: CASSPPGLAYNEQFF
V: TRBV18

CDR3: CASSFSGSITDTQYF
V: TRBV11-2

CDR3: CASSFKAGTGGLNGELFF
V: TRBV11-1

CDR3: CASSPPNLGTDSYNEQFF
V: TRBV18

CDR3: CASTSTSGRRDEQFF
V: TRBV4-1

CDR3: CASSLSRRVVETQYF
V: TRBV28

CDR3: CASSSSQGGPGNEQFF
V: TRBV7-9

CDR3: CASSLLGSFNEQFF
V: TRBV5-6

CDR3: CASNKDGAGPLRETQYF
V: TRBV7-9

CDR3: CASSFPLLSSGGPYNEQFF
V: TRBV7-8

CDR3: CASSPTTSGVNNEQFF
V: TRBV7-6

CDR3: CASIRNVFTDTQYF
V: TRBV12-3/TRBV12-4

CDR3: CASSPRGSHNEQFF
V: TRBV12-3/TRBV12-4

CDR3: CATSDNLSGPQETQYF
V: TRBV24-1

CDR3: CASSHPEGSGGPETGELFF
V: TRBV3-1

CDR3: CASSDPTSGDTGELFF
V: TRBV7-9

CDR3: CASSSGLAKQETQYF
V: TRBV28

CDR3: CASWGWVNTEAFF
V: TRBV6-1

CDR3: CASSAPGTGEGYTF
V: TRBV6-1

CDR3: CASSQGWSGGLPSYQETQYF
V: TRBV4-1

CDR3: CASSQEIVGGEQFF
V: TRBV3-1

CDR3: CASSVDSYSTDTQYF
V: TRBV9